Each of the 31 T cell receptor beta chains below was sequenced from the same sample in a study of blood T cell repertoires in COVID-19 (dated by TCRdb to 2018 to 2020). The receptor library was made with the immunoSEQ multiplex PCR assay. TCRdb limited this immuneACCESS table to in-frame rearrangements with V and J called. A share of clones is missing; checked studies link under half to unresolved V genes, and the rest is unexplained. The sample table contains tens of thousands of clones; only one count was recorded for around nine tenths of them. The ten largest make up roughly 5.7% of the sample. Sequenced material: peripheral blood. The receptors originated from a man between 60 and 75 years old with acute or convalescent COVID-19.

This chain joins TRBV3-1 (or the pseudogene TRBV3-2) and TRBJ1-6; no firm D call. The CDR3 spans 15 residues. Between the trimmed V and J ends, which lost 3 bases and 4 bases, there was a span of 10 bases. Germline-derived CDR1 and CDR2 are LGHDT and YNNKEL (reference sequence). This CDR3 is CASSHRVTYNSPLHF. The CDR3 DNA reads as TGTGCCAGCAGCCACCGGGTTACTTATAATTCACCCCTCCACTTT.

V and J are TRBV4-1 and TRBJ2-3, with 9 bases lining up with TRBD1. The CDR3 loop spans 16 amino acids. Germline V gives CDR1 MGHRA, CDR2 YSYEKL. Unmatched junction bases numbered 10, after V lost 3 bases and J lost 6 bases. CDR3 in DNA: TGCGCCAGCAGCCAGGACCGGGACAGGGCCTCCGATACGCAGTATTTT. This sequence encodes CASSQDRDRASDTQYF.

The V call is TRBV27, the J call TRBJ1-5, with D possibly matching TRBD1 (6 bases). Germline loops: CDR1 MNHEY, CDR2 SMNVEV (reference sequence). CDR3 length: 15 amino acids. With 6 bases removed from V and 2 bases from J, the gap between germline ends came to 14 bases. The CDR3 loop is CASRNTGMGNQPQHF. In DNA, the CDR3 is TGTGCCAGCAGAAACACAGGGATGGGCAATCAGCCCCAGCATTTT.

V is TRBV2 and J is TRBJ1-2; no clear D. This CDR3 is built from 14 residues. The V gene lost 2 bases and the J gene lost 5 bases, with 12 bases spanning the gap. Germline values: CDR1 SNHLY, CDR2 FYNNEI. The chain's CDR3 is CASSEQGGEYGYTF. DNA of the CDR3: TGTGCCAGCAGTGAACAAGGAGGAGAGTATGGCTACACCTTC.

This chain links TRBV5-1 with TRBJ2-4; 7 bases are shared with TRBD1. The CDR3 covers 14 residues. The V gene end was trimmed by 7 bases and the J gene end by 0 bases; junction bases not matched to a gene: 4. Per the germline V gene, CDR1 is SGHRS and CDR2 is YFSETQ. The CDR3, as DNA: TGCGCCAGCTATACAGGGGTAGCCAAAAACATTCAGTACTTC. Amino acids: CASYTGVAKNIQYF.

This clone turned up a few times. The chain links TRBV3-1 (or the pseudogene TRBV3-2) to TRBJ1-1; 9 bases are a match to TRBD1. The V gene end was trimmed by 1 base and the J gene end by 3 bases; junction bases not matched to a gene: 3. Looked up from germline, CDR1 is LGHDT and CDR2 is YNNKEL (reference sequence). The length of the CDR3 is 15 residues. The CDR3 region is CASSQGTGGYTEAFF. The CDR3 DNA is TGTGCCAGCAGCCAAGGTACAGGGGGCTACACTGAAGCTTTCTTT.

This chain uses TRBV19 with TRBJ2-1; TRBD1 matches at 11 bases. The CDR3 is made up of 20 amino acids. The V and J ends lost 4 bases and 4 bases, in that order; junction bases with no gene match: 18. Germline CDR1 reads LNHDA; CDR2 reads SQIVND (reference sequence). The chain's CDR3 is CASSSRTGGAGGGIYNEQFF. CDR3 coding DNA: TGTGCCAGTAGTAGCCGGACAGGGGGCGCGGGCGGGGGAATTTACAATGAGCAGTTCTTC. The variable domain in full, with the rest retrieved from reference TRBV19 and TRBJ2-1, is DGGITQSPKYLFRKEGQNVTLSCEQNLNHDAMYWYRQDPGQGLRLIYYSQIVNDFQKGDIAEGYSVSREKKESFPLTVTSAQKNPTAFYLCASSSRTGGAGGGIYNEQFFGPGTRLTVL.

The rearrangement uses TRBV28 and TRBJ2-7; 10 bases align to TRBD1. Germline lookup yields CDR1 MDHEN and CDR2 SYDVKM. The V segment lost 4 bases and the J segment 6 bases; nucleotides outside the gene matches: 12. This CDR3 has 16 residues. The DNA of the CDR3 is TGTGCCAGCAGTTCGTACTGGGACAGGGGTTTAGGCGAGCAGTACTTC. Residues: CASSSYWDRGLGEQYF. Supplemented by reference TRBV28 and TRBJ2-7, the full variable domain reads DVKVTQSSRYLVKRTGEKVFLECVQDMDHENMFWYRQDPGLGLRLIYFSYDVKMKEKGDIPEGYSVSREKKERFSLILESASTNQTSMYLCASSSYWDRGLGEQYFGPGTRLTVT.

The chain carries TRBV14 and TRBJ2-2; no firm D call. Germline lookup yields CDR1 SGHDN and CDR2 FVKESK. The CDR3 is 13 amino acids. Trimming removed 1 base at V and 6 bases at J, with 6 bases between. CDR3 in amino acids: CASSQVSAGELFF. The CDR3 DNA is TGTGCCAGCAGCCAAGTTTCCGCCGGGGAGCTGTTTTTT.

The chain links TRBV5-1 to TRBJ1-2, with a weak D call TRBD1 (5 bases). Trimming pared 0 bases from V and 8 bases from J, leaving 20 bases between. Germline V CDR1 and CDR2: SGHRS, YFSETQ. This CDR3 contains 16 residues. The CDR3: CASSLEGGALLYGYTF. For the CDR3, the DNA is TGCGCCAGCAGCTTGGAAGGAGGGGCTCTTCTATACGGCTACACCTTC.

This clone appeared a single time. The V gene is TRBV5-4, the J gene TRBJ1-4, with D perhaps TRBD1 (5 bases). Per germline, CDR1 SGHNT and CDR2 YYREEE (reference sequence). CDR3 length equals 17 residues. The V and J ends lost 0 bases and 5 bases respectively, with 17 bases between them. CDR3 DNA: TGTGCCAGCAGCTTGGGTTCAGGGAGCGGAGGGAATGAAAAACTGTTTTTT. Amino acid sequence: CASSLGSGSGGNEKLFF.

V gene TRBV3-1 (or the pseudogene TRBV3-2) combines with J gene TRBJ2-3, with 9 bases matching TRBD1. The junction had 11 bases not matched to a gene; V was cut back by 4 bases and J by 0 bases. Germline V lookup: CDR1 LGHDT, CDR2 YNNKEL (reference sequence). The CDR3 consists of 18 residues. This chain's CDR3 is CASSPRDPQGASTDTQYF. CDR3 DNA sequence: TGTGCCAGCAGCCCAAGAGACCCACAGGGGGCAAGCACAGATACGCAGTATTTT.

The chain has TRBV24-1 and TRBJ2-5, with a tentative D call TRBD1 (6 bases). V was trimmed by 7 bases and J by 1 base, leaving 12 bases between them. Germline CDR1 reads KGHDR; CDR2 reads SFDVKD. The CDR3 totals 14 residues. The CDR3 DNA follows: TGTGCCACCAGCAGGCCAGGGGCCCAAGAGACCCAGTACTTC. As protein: CATSRPGAQETQYF.

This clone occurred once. Written as DNA, the CDR3 is TGTGCCAGCAGCTTATTAGGGGAGAACACTGAAGCTTTCTTT. Amino acids: CASSLLGENTEAFF. The chain employs TRBV11-3 and TRBJ1-1, with TRBD1 as a possible D gene (5 bases). Deletions cut 2 bases from V and 1 base from J, with 8 bases between. CDR1 is SGHNT, CDR2 YENEEA, per germline. There are 14 residues in the CDR3.

CDR3 loop: CASSAKYLRGSNQPQHF. The CDR3 coding sequence is TGTGCCAGTAGTGCCAAGTATCTAAGAGGGAGCAATCAGCCCCAGCATTTT. V usage is TRBV19 and J usage is TRBJ1-5, with D unresolved. This CDR3 has 17 amino acids. Trimming cost V 5 bases and J 1 base, with 18 bases left between them. Germline values: CDR1 LNHDA, CDR2 SQIVND (reference sequence).

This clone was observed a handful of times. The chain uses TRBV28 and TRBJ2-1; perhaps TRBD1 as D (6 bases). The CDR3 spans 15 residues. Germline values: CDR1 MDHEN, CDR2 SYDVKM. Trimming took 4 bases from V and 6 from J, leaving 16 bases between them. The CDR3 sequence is CASSSGRGSGNEQFF. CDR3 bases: TGTGCCAGCAGTTCCGGTAGGGGGTCGGGCAATGAGCAGTTCTTC. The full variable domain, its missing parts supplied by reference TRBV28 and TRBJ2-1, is DVKVTQSSRYLVKRTGEKVFLECVQDMDHENMFWYRQDPGLGLRLIYFSYDVKMKEKGDIPEGYSVSREKKERFSLILESASTNQTSMYLCASSSGRGSGNEQFFGPGTRLTVL.

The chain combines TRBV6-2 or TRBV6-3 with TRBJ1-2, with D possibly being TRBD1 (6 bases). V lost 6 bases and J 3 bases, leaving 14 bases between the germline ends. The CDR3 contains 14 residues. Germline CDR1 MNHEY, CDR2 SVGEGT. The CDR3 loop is CASSPGGGYYGYTF. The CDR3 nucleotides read TGTGCCAGCAGCCCCGGGGGGGGCTACTATGGCTACACCTTC.

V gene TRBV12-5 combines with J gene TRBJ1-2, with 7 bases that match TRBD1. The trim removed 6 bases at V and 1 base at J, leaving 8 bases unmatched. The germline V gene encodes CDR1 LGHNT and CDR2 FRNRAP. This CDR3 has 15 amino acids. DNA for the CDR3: TGTGCTAGTGGCCAGGGGGGATATATTAACTATGGCTACACCTTC. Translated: CASGQGGYINYGYTF.

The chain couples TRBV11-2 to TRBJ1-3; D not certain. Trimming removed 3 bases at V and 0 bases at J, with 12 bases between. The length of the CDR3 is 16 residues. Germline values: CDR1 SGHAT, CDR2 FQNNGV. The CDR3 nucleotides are TGTGCCAGCAGCTTGGGTGGAGGCCCCTCTGGAAACACCATATATTTT. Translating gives CASSLGGGPSGNTIYF.

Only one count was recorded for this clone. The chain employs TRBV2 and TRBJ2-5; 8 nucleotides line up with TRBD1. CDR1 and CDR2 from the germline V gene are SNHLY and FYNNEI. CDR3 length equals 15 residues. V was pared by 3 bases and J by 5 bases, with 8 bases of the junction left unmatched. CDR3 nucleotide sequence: TGTGCCAGCAGTGATTTGACAGGGGTTCAGGAGACCCAGTACTTC. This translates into CASSDLTGVQETQYF. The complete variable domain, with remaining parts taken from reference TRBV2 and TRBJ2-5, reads EPEVTQTPSHQVTQMGQEVILRCVPISNHLYFYWYRQILGQKVEFLVSFYNNEISEKSEIFDDQFSVERPDGSNFTLKIRSTKLEDSAMYFCASSDLTGVQETQYFGPGTRLLVL.

CDR3 nucleotide sequence: TGTGCCAGCACCGACGGACAGTTCGGGGAGCTGTTTTTT. It specifies CASTDGQFGELFF. This chain joins TRBV25-1 and TRBJ2-2, with D possibly TRBD1 on 6 matching bases. Trimming stripped 7 bases from V and 7 bases from J, with 13 bases between. This CDR3 spans 13 amino acids. Per germline, CDR1 MGHDK and CDR2 SYGVNS.

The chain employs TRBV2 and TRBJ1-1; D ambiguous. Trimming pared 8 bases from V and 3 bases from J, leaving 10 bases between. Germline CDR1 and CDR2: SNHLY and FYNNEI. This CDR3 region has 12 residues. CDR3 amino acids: CASSIEHTEAFF. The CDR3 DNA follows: TGTGCCAGCTCAATAGAGCACACTGAAGCTTTCTTT.

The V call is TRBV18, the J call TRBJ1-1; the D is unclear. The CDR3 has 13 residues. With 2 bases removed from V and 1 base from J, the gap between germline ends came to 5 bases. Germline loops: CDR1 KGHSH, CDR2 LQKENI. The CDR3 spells CASSPSGNTEAFF. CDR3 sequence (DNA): TGTGCCAGCTCACCATCCGGGAACACTGAAGCTTTCTTT.

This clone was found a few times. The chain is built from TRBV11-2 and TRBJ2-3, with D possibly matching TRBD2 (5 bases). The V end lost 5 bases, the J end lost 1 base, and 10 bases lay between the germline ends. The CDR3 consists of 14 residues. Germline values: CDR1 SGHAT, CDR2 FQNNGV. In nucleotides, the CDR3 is TGTGCCAGCAGCAGCGGAAGGCGCACAGATACGCAGTATTTT. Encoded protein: CASSSGRRTDTQYF. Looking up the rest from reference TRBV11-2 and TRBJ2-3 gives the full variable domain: EAGVAQSPRYKIIEKRQSVAFWCNPISGHATLYWYQQILGQGPKLLIQFQNNGVVDDSQLPKDRFSAERLKGVDSTLKIQPAKLEDSAVYLCASSSGRRTDTQYFGPGTRLTVL.

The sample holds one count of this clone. In nucleotides, the CDR3 is TGTGCCAGCTCACCACGTCATAGCGGGAAAGAGACCCAGTACTTC. Translating gives CASSPRHSGKETQYF. The V gene is TRBV18, the J gene TRBJ2-5; TRBD2 aligns across 8 bases. The CDR3 totals 15 residues. V shed 1 base and J 3 bases; nucleotides not matched to a gene: 4. Germline-derived CDR1 and CDR2 are KGHSH and LQKENI. Together with reference TRBV18 and TRBJ2-5, the CDR3 gives the full variable domain: NAGVMQNPRHLVRRRGQEARLRCSPMKGHSHVYWYRQLPEEGLKFMVYLQKENIIDESGMPKERFSAEFPKEGPSILRIQQVVRGDSAAYFCASSPRHSGKETQYFGPGTRLLVL.

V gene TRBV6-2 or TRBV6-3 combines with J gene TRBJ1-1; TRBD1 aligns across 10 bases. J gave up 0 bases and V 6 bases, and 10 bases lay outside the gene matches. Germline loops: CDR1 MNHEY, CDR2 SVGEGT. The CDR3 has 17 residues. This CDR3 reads CASSRGQGINMNTEAFF. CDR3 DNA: TGTGCCAGCAGCCGGGGACAGGGGATTAACATGAACACTGAAGCTTTCTTT.

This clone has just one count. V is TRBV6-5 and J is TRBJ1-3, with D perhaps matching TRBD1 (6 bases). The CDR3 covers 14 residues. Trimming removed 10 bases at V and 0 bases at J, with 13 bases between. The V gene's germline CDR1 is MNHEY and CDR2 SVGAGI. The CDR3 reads CATSQGLSGNTIYF. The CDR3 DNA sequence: TGTGCCACCTCACAGGGCCTCTCTGGAAACACCATATATTTT.

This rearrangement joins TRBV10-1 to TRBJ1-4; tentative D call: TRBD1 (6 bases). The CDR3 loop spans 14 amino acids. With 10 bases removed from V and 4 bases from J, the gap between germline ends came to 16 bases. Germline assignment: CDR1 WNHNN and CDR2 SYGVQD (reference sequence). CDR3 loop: CAKGGGQGNEKLFF. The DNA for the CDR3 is TGCGCCAAGGGCGGGGGGCAGGGTAATGAAAAACTGTTTTTT.

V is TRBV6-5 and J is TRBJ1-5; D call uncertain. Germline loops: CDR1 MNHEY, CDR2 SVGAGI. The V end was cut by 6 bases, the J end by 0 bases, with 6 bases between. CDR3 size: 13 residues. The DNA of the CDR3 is TGTGCCAGCAGGGAGGATAGCAATCAGCCCCAGCATTTT. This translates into CASREDSNQPQHF.

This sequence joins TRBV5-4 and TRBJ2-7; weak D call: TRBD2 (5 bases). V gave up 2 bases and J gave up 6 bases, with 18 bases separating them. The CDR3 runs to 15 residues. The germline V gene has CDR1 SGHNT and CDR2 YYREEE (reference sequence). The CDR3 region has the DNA TGTGCCAGCAGCTTCGACTACGGGCCGGGCGCCGAGCAGTACTTC. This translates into CASSFDYGPGAEQYF.

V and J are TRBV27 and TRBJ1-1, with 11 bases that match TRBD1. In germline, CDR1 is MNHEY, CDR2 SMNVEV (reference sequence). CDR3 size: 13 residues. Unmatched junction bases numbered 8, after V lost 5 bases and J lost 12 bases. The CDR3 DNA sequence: TGTGCCAGCAGTCCCGGGACAGGGGGGATTTCTTTCTTT. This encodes CASSPGTGGISFF.